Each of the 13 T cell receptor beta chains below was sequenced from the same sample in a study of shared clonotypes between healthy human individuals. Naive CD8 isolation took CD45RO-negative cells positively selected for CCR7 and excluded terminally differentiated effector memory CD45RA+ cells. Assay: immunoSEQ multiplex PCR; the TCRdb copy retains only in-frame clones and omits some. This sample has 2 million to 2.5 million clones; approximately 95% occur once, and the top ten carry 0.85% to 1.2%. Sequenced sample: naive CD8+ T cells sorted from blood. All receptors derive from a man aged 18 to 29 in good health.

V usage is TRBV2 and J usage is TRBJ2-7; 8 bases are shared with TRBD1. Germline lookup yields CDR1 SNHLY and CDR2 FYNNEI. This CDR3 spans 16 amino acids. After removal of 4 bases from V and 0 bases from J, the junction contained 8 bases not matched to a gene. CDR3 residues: CASSGMETGVSYEQYF. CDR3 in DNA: TGTGCCAGCAGTGGGATGGAGACAGGGGTCTCCTACGAGCAGTACTTC.

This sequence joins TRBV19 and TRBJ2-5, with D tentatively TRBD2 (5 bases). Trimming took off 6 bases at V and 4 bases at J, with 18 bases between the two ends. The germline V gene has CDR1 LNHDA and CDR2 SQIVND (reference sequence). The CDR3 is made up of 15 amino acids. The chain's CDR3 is CASSAEYEGRETQYF. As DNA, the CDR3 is TGTGCCAGTAGCGCCGAGTATGAGGGTAGAGAGACCCAGTACTTC.

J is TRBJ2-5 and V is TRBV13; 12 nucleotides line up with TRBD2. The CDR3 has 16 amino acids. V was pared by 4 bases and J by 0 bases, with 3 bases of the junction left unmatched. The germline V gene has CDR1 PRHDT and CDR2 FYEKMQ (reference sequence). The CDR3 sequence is CASSSRLAGDQETQYF. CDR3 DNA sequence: TGTGCCAGCAGCTCCCGACTAGCGGGGGACCAAGAGACCCAGTACTTC.

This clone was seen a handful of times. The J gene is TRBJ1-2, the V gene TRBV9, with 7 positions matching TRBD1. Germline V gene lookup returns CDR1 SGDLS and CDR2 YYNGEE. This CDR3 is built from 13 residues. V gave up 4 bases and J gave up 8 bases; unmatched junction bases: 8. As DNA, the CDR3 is TGTGCCAGCAGCCCTACAGGGGTCCGCGGCTACACCTTC. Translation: CASSPTGVRGYTF.

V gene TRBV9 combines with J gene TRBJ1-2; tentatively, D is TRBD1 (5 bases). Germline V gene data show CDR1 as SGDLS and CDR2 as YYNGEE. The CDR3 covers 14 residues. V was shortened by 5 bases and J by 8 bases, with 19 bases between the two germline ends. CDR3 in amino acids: CASSSRDDNFGYTF. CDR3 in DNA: TGTGCCAGCAGTAGCAGGGACGATAATTTCGGCTACACCTTC.

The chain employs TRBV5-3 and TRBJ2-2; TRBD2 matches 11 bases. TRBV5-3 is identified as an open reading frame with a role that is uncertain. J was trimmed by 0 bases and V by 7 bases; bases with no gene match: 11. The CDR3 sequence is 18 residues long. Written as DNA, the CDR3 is TGTGCCAGATCCCAGTCGACTAGCGGGGTCGCGAACACCGGGGAGCTGTTTTTT. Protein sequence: CARSQSTSGVANTGELFF.

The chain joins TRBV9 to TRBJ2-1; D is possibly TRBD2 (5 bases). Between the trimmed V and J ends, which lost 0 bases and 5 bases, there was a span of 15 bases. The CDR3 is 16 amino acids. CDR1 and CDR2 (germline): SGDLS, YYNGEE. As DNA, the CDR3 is TGTGCCAGCAGCGTAGCCTTATTAGCGTTGGACAATGAGCAGTTCTTC. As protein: CASSVALLALDNEQFF.

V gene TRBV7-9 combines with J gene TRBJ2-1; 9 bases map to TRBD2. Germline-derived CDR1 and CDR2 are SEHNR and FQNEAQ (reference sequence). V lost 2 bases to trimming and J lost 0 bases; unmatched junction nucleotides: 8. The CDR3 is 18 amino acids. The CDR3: CASSLLTSGLSSYNEQFF. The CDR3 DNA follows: TGTGCCAGCAGCTTACTTACTAGCGGGCTTAGCTCCTACAATGAGCAGTTCTTC. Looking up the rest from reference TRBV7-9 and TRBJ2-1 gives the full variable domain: DTGVSQNPRHKITKRGQNVTFRCDPISEHNRLYWYRQTLGQGPEFLTYFQNEAQLEKSRLLSDRFSAERPKGSFSTLEIQRTEQGDSAMYLCASSLLTSGLSSYNEQFFGPGTRLTVL.

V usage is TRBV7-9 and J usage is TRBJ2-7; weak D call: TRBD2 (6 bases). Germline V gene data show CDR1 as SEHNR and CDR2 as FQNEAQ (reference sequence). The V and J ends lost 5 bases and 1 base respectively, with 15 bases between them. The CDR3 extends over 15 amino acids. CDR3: CASSQTSRQSYEQYF. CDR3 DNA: TGTGCCAGCAGCCAAACTAGCAGACAGTCCTACGAGCAGTACTTC.

Written as DNA, the CDR3 is TGTGCCATCAGTGAGGAGTGGGGGGCAACTAATGAAAAACTGTTTTTT. This translates into CAISEEWGATNEKLFF. J is TRBJ1-4 and V is TRBV10-3; a possible D gene is TRBD1 (5 bases). CDR1 and CDR2 from the germline V gene are ENHRY and SYGVKD. The V end lost 2 bases, the J end lost 0 bases, and 10 bases lay between the germline ends. The CDR3 consists of 16 residues.

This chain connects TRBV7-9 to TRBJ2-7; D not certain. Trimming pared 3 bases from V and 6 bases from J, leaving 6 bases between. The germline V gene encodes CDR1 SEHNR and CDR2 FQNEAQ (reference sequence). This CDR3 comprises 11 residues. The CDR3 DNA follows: TGTGCCAGCAGCTTCCAGGCCGAGCAGTACTTC. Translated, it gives CASSFQAEQYF.

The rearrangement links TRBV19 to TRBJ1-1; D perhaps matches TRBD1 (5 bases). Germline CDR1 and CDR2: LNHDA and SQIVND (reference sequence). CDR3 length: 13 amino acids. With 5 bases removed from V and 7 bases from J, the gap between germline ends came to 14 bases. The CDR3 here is CASSSGGGGEAFF. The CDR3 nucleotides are TGTGCCAGTAGTTCCGGGGGAGGTGGTGAAGCTTTCTTT. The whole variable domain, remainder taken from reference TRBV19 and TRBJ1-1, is DGGITQSPKYLFRKEGQNVTLSCEQNLNHDAMYWYRQDPGQGLRLIYYSQIVNDFQKGDIAEGYSVSREKKESFPLTVTSAQKNPTAFYLCASSSGGGGEAFFGQGTRLTVV.

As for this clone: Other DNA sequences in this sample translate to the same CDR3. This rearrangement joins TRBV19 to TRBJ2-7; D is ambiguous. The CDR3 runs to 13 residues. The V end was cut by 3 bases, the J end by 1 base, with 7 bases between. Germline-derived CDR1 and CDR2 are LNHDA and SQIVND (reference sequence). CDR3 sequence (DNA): TGTGCCAGTAGTATGGACGTTTCCTACGAGCAGTACTTC. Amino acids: CASSMDVSYEQYF.